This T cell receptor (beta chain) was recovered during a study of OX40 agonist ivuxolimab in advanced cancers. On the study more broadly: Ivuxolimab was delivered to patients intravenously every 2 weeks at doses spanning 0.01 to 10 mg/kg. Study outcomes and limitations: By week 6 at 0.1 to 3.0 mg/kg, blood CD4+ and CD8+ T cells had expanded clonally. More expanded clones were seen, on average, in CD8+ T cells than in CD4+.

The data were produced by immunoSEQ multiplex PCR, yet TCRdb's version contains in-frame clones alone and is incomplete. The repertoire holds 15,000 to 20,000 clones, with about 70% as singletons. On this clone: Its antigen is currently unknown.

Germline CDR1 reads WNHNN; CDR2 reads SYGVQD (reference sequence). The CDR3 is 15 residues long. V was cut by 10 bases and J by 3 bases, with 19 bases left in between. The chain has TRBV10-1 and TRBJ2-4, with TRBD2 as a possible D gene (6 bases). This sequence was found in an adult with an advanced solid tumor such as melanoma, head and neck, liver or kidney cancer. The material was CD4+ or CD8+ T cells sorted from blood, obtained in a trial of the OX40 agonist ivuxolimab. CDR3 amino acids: CAKGGAGTLKNIQYF. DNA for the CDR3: TGCGCCAAAGGCGGGGCAGGGACCCTCAAAAACATTCAGTACTTC.